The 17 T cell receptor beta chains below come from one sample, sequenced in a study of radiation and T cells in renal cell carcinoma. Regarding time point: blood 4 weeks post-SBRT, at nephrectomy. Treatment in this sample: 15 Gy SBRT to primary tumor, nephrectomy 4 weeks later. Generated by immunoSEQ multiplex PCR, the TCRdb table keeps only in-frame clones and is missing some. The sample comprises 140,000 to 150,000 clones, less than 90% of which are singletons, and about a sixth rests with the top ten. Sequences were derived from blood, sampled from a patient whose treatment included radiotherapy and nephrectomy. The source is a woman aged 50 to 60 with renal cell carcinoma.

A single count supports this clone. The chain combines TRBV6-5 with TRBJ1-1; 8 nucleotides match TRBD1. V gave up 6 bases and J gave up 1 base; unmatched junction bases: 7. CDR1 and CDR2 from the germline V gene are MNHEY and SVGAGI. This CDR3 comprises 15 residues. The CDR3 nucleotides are TGTGCCAGCAGGTATAGGACAGGGACGAACACTGAAGCTTTCTTT. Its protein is CASRYRTGTNTEAFF.

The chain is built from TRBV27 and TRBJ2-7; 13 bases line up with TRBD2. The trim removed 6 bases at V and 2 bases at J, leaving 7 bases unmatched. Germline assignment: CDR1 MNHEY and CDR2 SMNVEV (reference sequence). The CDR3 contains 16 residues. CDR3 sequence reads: CASRFAGTSGAYEQYF. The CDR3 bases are TGTGCCAGCAGATTTGCCGGGACTAGCGGGGCCTACGAGCAGTACTTC.

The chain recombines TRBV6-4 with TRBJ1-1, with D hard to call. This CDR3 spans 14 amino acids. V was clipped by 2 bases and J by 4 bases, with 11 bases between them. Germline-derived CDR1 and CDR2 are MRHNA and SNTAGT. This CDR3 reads CASSDPDMGTEAFF. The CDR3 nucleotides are TGTGCCAGCAGTGACCCTGATATGGGCACTGAAGCTTTCTTT.

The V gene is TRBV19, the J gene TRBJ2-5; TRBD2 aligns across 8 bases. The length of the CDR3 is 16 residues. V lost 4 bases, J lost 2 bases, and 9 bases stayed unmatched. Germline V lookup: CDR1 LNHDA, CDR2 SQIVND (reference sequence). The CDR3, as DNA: TGTGCCAGTAGTAGCACGGGAGGGATTGCTCAAGAGACCCAGTACTTC. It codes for CASSSTGGIAQETQYF. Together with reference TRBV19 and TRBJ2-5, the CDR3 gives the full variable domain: DGGITQSPKYLFRKEGQNVTLSCEQNLNHDAMYWYRQDPGQGLRLIYYSQIVNDFQKGDIAEGYSVSREKKESFPLTVTSAQKNPTAFYLCASSSTGGIAQETQYFGPGTRLLVL.

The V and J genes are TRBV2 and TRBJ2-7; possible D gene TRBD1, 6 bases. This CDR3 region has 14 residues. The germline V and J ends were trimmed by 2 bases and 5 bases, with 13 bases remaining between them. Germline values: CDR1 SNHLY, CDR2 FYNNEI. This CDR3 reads CASSEQGRDHEQYF. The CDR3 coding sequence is TGTGCCAGCAGTGAACAGGGGCGCGACCACGAGCAGTACTTC.

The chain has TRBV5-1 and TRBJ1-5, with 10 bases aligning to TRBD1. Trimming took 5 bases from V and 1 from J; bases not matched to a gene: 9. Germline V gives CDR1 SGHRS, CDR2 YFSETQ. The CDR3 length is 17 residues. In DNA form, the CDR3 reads TGCGCCAGCAGGCACGACAGGGGGCGGGAAAGCAATCAGCCCCAGCATTTT. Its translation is CASRHDRGRESNQPQHF.

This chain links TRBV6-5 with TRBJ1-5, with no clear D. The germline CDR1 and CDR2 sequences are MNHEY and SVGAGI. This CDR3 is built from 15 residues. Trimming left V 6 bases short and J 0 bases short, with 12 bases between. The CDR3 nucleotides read TGTGCCAGCAGGGCAGGACGGTATAGCAATCAGCCCCAGCATTTT. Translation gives CASRAGRYSNQPQHF.

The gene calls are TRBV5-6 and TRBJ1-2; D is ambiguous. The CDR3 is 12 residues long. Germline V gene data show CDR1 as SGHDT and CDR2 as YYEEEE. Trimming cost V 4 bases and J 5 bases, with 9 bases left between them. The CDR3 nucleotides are TGTGCCAGCAGCCCACACGAGTATGGCTACACCTTC. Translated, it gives CASSPHEYGYTF.

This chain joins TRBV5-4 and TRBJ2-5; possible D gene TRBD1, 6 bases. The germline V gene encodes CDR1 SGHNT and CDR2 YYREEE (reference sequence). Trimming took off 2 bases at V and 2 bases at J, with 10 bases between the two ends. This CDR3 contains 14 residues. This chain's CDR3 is CASSFPGQQETQYF. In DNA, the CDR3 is TGTGCCAGCAGCTTCCCGGGACAACAAGAGACCCAGTACTTC. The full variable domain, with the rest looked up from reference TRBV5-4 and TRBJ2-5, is ETGVTQSPTHLIKTRGQQVTLRCSSQSGHNTVSWYQQALGQGPQFIFQYYREEENGRGNFPPRFSGLQFPNYSSELNVNALELDDSALYLCASSFPGQQETQYFGPGTRLLVL.

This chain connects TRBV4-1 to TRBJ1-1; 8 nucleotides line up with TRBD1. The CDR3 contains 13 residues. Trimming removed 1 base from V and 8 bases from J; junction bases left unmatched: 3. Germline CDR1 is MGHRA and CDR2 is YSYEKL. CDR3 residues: CASSQGGTGEAFF. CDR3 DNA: TGCGCCAGCAGCCAAGGTGGGACAGGAGAAGCTTTCTTT.

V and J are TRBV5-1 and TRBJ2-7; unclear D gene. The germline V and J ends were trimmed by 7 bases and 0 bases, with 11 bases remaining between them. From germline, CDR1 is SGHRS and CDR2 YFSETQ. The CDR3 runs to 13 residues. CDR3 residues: CASSGLSSYEQYF. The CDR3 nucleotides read TGCGCCAGCTCGGGCTTAAGCTCCTACGAGCAGTACTTC.

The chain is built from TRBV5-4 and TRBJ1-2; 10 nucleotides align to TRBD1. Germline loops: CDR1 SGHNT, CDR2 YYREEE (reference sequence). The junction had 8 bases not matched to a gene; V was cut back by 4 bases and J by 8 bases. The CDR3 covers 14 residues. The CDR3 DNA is TGTGCCAGCAGCGCGGGACAGGGGATGAGGGGCTACACCTTC. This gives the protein CASSAGQGMRGYTF.

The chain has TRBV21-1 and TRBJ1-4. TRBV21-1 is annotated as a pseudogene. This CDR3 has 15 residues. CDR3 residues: CASSKDAKSREKLFF. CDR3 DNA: TGTGCCAGCAGTAAGGACGCTAAGTCAAGAGAAAAACTGTTTTTT.

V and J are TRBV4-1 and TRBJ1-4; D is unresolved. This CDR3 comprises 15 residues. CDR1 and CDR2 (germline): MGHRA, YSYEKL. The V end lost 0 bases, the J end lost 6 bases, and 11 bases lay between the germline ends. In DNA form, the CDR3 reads TGCGCCAGCAGCCAAGACACAGCGGAATATGAAAAACTGTTTTTT. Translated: CASSQDTAEYEKLFF.

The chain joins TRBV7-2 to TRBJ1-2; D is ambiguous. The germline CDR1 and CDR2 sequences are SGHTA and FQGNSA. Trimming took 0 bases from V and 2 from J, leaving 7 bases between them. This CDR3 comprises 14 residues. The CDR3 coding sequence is TGTGCCAGCAGCTTAGCCACAACCAACTATGGCTACACCTTC. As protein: CASSLATTNYGYTF.

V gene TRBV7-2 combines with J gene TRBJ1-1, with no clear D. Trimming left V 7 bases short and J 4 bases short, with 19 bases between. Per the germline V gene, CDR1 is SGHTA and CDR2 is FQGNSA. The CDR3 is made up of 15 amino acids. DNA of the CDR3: TGTGCCAGCACCTCCAGGTTTGGGCGCGTCACTGAAGCTTTCTTT. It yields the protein CASTSRFGRVTEAFF.

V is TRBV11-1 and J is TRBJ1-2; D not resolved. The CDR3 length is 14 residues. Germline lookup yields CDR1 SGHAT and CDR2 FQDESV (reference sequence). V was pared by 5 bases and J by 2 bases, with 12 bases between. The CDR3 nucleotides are TGTGCCAGCAGCCTTTACGCAGAAAACTATGGCTACACCTTC. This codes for CASSLYAENYGYTF.